These T cell receptor beta chains were read from a single sample in a study of blood T cell repertoires in COVID-19. Some clones are missing from TCRdb's copy, which holds only in-frame ones; the method was immunoSEQ multiplex PCR. The table shows under 300,000 clones, with roughly nine tenths occurring only once. Sequencing used PBMCs or T cells enriched from blood (not recorded which). Source of these receptors: a young woman with acute COVID-19. Both conserved end residues are part of each CDR3. The order of the fields is J gene, V gene, D gene, CDR3 DNA, CDR3 protein. The D gene is left open where the match is weak.

>TRBJ2-5|TRBV9|.
TGTGCCAGCAGCGTTTCTTTTTCGGGAATTGGGACCCAGTACTTC
CASSVSFSGIGTQYF
>TRBJ2-7|TRBV7-2|TRBD2
TGTGCCAGCAGGCAGGAAGGGGTAGCGGGGGACTACGAGCAGTACTTC
CASRQEGVAGDYEQYF
>TRBJ2-7|TRBV7-7|.
TGTGCTAGCAGCTTAGAGACAGGGACTGGCTACGAGCAGTACTTC
CASSLETGTGYEQYF
>TRBJ2-5|TRBV24-1|.
TGTGCCACCAGTGACCCTGCACGCGGAGAGACCCAGTACTTC
CATSDPARGETQYF
>TRBJ1-1|TRBV7-9|TRBD1
TGTGCCAGCGGGGGACAGGGAATGGGAACTGAAGCTTTCTTT
CASGGQGMGTEAFF
>TRBJ2-7|TRBV10-1|.
TGCGCCAGCAGTGAAACAGGGAAGGGCGAGCAGTACTTC
CASSETGKGEQYF
>TRBJ2-7|TRBV11-2|TRBD2
TGTGCCAGCAGCCGCCAAACTAGCGGGTCCTACGAGCAGTACTTC
CASSRQTSGSYEQYF
>TRBJ1-5|TRBV2|TRBD1
TGTGCCAGCAGTGGACAGGGGGGCAATCAGCCCCAGCATTTT
CASSGQGGNQPQHF
>TRBJ1-2|TRBV30|.
TGTGCCTGGACGGAACCGGGATTAGCTAACTATGGCTACACCTTC
CAWTEPGLANYGYTF
>TRBJ2-3|TRBV6-1|.
TGTGCCAGCAGTGAAGCCCAGGGCGATACGCAGTATTTT
CASSEAQGDTQYF
>TRBJ1-1|TRBV29-1|.
TGCAGCGTTGTCGTGCCGCCACTTGAAGCTTTCTTT
CSVVVPPLEAFF